This T cell receptor (beta chain) was retrieved from a study of early T cells in non-severe SARS-CoV-2 infection. Overall study: The sequenced material was bulk RNA from unsorted whole blood, and its chains were unpaired.

Individual cDNA molecules received unique molecular identifiers. TCRdb re-derived calls from the 5' RACE reads in MiXCR, one entry per CDR3 protein. The sample holds around 53,000 distinct CDR3 sequences, approximately 9.8% seen once. The source of this sequence is an adult who was a healthcare worker with PCR-confirmed SARS-CoV-2 infection or an uninfected control (not recorded which). The sequencing sample was made of whole blood.

The CDR3 protein is CASSFPTGHTEAFF. CDR3 in DNA: TGTGCCAGCAGTTTCCCGACAGGACACACTGAAGCTTTCTTT. The V gene is TRBV28, the J gene TRBJ1-1; tentative D call: TRBD1 (6 bases). CDR1 is MDHEN and CDR2 is SYDVKM in the germline V gene. The CDR3 runs to 14 residues. Trimming pared 3 bases from V and 3 bases from J, leaving 11 bases between.